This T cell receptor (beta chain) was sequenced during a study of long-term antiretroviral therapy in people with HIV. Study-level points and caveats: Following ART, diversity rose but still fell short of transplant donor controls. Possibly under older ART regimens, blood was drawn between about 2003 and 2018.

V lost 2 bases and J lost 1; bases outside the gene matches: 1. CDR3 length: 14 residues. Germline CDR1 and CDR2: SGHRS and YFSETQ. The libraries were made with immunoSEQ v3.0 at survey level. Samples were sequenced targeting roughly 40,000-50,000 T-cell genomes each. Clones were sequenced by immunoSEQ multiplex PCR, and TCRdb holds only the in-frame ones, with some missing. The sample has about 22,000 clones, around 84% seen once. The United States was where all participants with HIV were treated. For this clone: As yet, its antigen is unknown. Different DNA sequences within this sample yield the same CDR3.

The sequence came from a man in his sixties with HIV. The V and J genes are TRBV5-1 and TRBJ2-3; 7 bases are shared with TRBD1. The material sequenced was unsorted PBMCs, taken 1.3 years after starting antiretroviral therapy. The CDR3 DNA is TGCGCCAGCAGCTTTACAGGGGGCACAGATACGCAGTATTTT. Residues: CASSFTGGTDTQYF.